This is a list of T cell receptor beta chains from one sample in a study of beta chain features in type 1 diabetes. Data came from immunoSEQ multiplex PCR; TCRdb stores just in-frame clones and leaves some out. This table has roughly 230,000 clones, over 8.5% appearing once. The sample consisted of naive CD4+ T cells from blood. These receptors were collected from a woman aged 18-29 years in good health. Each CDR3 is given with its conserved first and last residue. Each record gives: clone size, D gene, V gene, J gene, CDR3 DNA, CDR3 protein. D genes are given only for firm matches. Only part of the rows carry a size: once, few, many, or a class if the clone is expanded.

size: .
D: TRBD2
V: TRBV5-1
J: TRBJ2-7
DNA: TGCGCCAGCAGCTTGGTGCAGCTAGCGGGAGCCGAGCAGTACTTC
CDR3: CASSLVQLAGAEQYF

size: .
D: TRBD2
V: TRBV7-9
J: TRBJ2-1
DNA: TGTGCCAGCAGCCCGCCGGGGCTAGCGGGAGGCTACAATGAGCAGTTCTTC
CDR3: CASSPPGLAGGYNEQFF

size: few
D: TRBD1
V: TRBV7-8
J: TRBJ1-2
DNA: TGTGCCAGCAGCAGACGAATTCCGGGACAGACTACCAACTATGGCTACACCTTC
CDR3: CASSRRIPGQTTNYGYTF

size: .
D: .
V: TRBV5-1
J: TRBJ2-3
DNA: TGCGCCAGCAGCTTCTCGGGGGGGAACACAGGGACAGCCCTCACAGATACGCAGTATTTT
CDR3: CASSFSGGNTGTALTDTQYF

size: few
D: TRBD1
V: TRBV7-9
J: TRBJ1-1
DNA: TGTGCCAGCAGCATCCAATCACAGGGGGCTGAAGCTTTCTTT
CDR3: CASSIQSQGAEAFF

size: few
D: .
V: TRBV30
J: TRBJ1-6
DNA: TGTGCCTGGAGTGTATCAGGGCCCTATAATTCACCCCTCCACTTT
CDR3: CAWSVSGPYNSPLHF

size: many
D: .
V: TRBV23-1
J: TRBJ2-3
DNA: TGCGCCAGCATTGAGCTTCTGAAGACGCAGTATTTT
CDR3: CASIELLKTQYF

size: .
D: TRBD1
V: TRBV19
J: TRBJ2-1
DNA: TGTGCCAGTAGTATCTGGAAGGGGACAGGGCACAATGAGCAGTTCTTC
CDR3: CASSIWKGTGHNEQFF

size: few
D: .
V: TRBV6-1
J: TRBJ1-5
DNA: TGTGCCAGCAGGGCCACGGCCCAGGGTCAGCCCCAGCATTTT
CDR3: CASRATAQGQPQHF

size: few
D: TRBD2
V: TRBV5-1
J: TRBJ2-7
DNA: TGCGCCAGCAGCTTGGCGTCTAGCGGAGGCGGGGACGAGCAGTACTTC
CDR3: CASSLASSGGGDEQYF

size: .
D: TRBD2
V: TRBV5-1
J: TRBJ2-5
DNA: TGCGCCAGCAGGGAGGGACTAGCGGGGCGTCAAGAGACCCAGTACTTC
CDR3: CASREGLAGRQETQYF

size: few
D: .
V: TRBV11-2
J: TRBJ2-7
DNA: TGTGCCAGCAGCTTATCTTCTTTTCTAGCGAGCTACGAGCAGTACTTC
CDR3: CASSLSSFLASYEQYF

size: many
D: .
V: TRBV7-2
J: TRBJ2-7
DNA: TGTGCCAGCAGCTATGGCGGTGGCAGTGCCTACGAGCAGTACTTC
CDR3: CASSYGGGSAYEQYF

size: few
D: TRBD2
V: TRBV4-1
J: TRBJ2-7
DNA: TGCGCCAGCAGCCAAATGCGCCGGGGGGGCTACGAGCAGTACTTC
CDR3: CASSQMRRGGYEQYF

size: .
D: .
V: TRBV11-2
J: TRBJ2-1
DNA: TGTGCCAGCAGCTTAGAGTGGGAGATCGTGCAGTTCTTC
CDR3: CASSLEWEIVQFF

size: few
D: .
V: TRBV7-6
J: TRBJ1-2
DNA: TGTGCCAGCAGCTTAGCGGCCACAGGCGGAGCATATGGCTACACCTTC
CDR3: CASSLAATGGAYGYTF

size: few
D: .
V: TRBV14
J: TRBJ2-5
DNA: TGTGCCAGCAGCTTAAATCGGGGGTACCAAGAGACCCAGTACTTC
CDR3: CASSLNRGYQETQYF

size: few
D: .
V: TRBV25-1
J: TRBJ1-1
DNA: TGTGCCAGCAGTGACCATGCGGGCTCCGAAGCTTTCTTT
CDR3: CASSDHAGSEAFF

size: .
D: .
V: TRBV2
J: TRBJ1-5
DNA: TGTGCCAGCAGGGACATAGAAGTCAATCAGCCCCAGCATTTT
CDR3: CASRDIEVNQPQHF

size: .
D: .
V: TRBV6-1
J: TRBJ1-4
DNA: TGTGCCGTGCACAGGGCCCTCGCTAGCGGAAAACTGTTTTTT
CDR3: CAVHRALASGKLFF

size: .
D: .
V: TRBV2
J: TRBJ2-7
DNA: TGTGCCAGCAGTCCGAGCGTGATGAGAACCTACGAGCAGTACTTC
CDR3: CASSPSVMRTYEQYF

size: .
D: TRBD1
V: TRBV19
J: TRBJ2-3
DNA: TGTGCCAGTAGTGTGGAGACAGGGTTAGATACGCAGTATTTT
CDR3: CASSVETGLDTQYF

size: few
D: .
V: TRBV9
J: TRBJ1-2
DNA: TGTGCCAGCAGCGTAGCTTTAGGAGGAGGGAACTATGGCTACACCTTC
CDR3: CASSVALGGGNYGYTF

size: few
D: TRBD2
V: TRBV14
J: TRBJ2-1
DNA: TGTGCCAGCAGCCAAGATACGGGACTAGCGGGAGCTGAGCAGTTCTTC
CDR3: CASSQDTGLAGAEQFF

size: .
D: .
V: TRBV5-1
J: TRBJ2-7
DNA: TGCGCCAGCAGCTTGGCCAGTATTGCCTACGAGCAGTACTTC
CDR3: CASSLASIAYEQYF

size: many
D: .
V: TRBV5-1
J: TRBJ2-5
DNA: TGCGCCAGCAGCCCGGTCACCGGGAAGTACCAAGAGACCCAGTACTTC
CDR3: CASSPVTGKYQETQYF

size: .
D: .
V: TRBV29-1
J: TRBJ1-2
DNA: TGCAGCGTTGTTCGCGGGACCAACTATGGCTACACCTTC
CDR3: CSVVRGTNYGYTF

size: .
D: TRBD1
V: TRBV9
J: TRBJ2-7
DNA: TGTGCCAGCAGCGTCGGTGACAGGGCCTTCTCCTACGAGCAGTACTTC
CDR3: CASSVGDRAFSYEQYF

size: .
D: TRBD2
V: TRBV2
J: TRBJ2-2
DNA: TGTGCCAGCAGTGACAGACTAGCGAGGACCGGGGAGCTGTTTTTT
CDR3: CASSDRLARTGELFF

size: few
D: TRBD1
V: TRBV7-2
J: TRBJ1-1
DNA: TGTGCCAGCAGCTTAACAGGGGGACAGCGTGAAGCTTTCTTT
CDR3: CASSLTGGQREAFF

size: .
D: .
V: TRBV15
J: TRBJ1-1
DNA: TGTGCCACCAGCAGAGAAGCGGGTGAAGCTTTCTTT
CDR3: CATSREAGEAFF

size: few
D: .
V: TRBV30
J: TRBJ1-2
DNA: TGTGCCTGGAGTGTACTGCTTTCTAACTATGGCTACACCTTC
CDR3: CAWSVLLSNYGYTF

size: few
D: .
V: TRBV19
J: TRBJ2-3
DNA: TGTGCCAGTAGTACGACACCAAGCACAGATACGCAGTATTTT
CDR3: CASSTTPSTDTQYF

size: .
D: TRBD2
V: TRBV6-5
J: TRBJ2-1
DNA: TGTGCCAGCAGTGGGGGACTAGCGCTAGTCAATGAGCAGTTCTTC
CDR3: CASSGGLALVNEQFF

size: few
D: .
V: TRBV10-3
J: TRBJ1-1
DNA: TGTGCCATCACCGGCCTAGCGAACACTGAAGCTTTCTTT
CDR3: CAITGLANTEAFF

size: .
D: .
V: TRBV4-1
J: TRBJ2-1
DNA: TGTGCCAGCAGCCAAGAACCTGGAGTGTACAATGAGCAGTTCTTC
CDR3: CASSQEPGVYNEQFF

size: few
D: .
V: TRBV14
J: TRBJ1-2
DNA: TGTGCCAGCAGCCAAGTCGGGTCGTCGAACTATGGCTACACCTTC
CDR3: CASSQVGSSNYGYTF

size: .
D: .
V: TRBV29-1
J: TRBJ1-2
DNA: TGCAGCGTTTGGGCCCAAAACTATGGCTACACCTTC
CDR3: CSVWAQNYGYTF

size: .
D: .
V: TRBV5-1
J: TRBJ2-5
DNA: TGCGCCAGCAGCTTGGTGGACAGCCAAGAGACCCAGTACTTC
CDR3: CASSLVDSQETQYF

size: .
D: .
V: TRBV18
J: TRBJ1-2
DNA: TGTGCCAGCTCACTGAAAAAGGGGCCATGGGATGGCTACACCTTC
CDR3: CASSLKKGPWDGYTF

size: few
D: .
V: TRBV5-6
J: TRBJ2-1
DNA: TGTGCCAGCAGCTACCCAGCAGCTAGCTCCTACAATGAGCAGTTCTTC
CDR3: CASSYPAASSYNEQFF

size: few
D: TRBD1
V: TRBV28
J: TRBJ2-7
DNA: TGTGCCAGCAGTTTACCAATTTCCGGGACAGGGCCCTACGAGCAGTACTTC
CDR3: CASSLPISGTGPYEQYF

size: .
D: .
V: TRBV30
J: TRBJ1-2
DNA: TGTGCCTGGAGTTCCCTGTATGGCTACACCTTC
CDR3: CAWSSLYGYTF

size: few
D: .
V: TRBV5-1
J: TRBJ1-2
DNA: TGCGCCAGCAGCCTGGAAACAGGAACCTATGGCTACACCTTC
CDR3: CASSLETGTYGYTF

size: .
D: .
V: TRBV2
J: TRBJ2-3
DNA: TGTGCCAGCAGTCTGAGCGCCTCTAGCACAGATACGCAGTATTTT
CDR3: CASSLSASSTDTQYF

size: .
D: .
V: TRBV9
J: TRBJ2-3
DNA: TGTGCCAGCAGCGCGGACTCTCCCCGCACAGATACGCAGTATTTT
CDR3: CASSADSPRTDTQYF

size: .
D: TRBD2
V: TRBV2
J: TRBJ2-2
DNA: TGTGCCAGCAGTGAAATAGGGACTAGCACCGGGGAGCTGTTTTTT
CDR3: CASSEIGTSTGELFF

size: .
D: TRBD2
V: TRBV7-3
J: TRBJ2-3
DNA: TGTGCCAGCAGCTACGGGACTAGCGGGTTTAGCACAGATACGCAGTATTTT
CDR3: CASSYGTSGFSTDTQYF

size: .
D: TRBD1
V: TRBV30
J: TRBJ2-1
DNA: TGTGCCTGGAGTACCCGGAGGGACAGGGGATACAATGAGCAGTTCTTC
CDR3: CAWSTRRDRGYNEQFF

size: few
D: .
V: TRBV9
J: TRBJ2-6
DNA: TGTGCCAGCAGCGCTTCCGGGACACCTTACCGCTCTGGGGCCAACGTCCTGACTTTC
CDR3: CASSASGTPYRSGANVLTF

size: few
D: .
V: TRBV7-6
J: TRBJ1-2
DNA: TGTGCCAGCAGCTTAGGGGCAGGGCAGGGGTCTCTCTATGGCTACACCTTC
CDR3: CASSLGAGQGSLYGYTF

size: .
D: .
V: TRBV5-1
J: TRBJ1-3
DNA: TGCGCCAGCAGCTTGGACATTCGGAGCTCTGGAAACACCATATATTTT
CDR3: CASSLDIRSSGNTIYF

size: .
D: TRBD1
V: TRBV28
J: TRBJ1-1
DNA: TGTGCCAGCAGTCTAGACAGGGGGCGTACTGAAGCTTTCTTT
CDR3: CASSLDRGRTEAFF

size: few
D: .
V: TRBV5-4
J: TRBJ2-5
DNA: TGTGCCAGCAGCTTGACCCAGAAGGAGACCCAGTACTTC
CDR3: CASSLTQKETQYF